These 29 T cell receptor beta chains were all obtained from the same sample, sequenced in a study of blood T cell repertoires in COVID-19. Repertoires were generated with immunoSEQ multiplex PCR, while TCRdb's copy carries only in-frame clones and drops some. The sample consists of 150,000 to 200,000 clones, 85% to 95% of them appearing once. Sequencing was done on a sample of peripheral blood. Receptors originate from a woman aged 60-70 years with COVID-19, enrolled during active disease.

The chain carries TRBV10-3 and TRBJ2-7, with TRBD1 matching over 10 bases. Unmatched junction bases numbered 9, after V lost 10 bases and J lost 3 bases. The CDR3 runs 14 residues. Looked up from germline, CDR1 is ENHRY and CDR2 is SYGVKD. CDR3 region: CATKGQGSIYEQYF. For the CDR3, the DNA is TGTGCCACCAAGGGACAGGGGAGTATCTACGAGCAGTACTTC.

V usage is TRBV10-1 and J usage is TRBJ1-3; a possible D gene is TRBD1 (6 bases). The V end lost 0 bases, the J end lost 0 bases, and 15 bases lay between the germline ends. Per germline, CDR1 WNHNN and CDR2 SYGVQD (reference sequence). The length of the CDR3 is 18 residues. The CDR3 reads CASSESRHRVSSGNTIYF. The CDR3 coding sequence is TGCGCCAGCAGTGAGTCTCGTCACAGGGTTAGCTCTGGAAACACCATATATTTT.

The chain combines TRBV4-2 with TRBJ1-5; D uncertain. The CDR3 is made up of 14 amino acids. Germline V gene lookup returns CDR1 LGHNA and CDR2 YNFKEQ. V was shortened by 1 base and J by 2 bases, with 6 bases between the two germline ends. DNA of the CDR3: TGTGCCAGCAGCCAAGGGAGCGGCAATCAGCCCCAGCATTTT. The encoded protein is CASSQGSGNQPQHF.

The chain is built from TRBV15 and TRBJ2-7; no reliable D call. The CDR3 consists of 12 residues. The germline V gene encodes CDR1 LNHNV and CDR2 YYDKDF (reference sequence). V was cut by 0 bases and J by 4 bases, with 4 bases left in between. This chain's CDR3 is CATSRDRYEQYF. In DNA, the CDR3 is TGTGCCACCAGCAGAGATCGTTACGAGCAGTACTTC.

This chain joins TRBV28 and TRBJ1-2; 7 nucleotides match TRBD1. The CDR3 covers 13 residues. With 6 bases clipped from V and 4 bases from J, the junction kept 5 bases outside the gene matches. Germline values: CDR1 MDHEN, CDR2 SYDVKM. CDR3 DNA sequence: TGTGCCAGCAGACCTGGACAGGCCTATGGCTACACCTTC. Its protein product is CASRPGQAYGYTF.

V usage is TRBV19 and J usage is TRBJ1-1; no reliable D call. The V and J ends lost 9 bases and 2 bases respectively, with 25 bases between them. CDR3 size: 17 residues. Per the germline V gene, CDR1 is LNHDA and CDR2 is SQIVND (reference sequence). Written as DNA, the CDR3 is TGTGCCAGCGGAGATAGACCGGGATTTTGGGGAAACACTGAAGCTTTCTTT. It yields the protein CASGDRPGFWGNTEAFF.

The CDR3 is CASSEGRGADTQYF. As DNA, the CDR3 is TGTGCCAGCAGTGAGGGCAGGGGCGCAGATACGCAGTATTTT. J is TRBJ2-3 and V is TRBV2, with a possible D match to TRBD1 (6 bases). Germline CDR1 reads SNHLY; CDR2 reads FYNNEI. The CDR3 loop spans 14 amino acids. The germline V and J ends were trimmed by 3 bases and 4 bases, with 11 bases remaining between them.

For the CDR3, the DNA is TGTGCCAGCAGTTACGCACCTTCACTTGTCCTGAGTGGCTACACCTTC. Its translation: CASSYAPSLVLSGYTF. The rearrangement joins TRBV6-5 to TRBJ1-2; D call uncertain. V dropped 2 bases and J dropped 7 bases, with 20 bases sitting between them. The CDR3 contains 16 residues. From germline, CDR1 is MNHEY and CDR2 SVGAGI.

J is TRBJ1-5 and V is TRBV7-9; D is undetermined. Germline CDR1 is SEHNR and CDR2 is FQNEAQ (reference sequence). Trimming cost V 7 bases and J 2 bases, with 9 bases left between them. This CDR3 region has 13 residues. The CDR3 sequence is CASTAGGNQPQHF. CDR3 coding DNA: TGTGCCAGCACCGCGGGTGGCAATCAGCCCCAGCATTTT. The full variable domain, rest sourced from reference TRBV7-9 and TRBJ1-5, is DTGVSQNPRHKITKRGQNVTFRCDPISEHNRLYWYRQTLGQGPEFLTYFQNEAQLEKSRLLSDRFSAERPKGSFSTLEIQRTEQGDSAMYLCASTAGGNQPQHFGDGTRLSIL.

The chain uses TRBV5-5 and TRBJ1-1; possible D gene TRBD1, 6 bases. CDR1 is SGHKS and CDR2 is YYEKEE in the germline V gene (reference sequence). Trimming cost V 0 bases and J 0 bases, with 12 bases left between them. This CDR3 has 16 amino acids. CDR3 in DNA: TGTGCCAGCAGCTTGGAAGGGACACCAGTGAACACTGAAGCTTTCTTT. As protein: CASSLEGTPVNTEAFF.

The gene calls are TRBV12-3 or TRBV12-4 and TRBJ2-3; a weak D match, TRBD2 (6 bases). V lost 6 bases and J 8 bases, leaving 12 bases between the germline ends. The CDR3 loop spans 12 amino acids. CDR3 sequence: CASSFRGSTQYF. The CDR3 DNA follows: TGTGCCAGCAGCTTCCGGGGGAGTACGCAGTATTTT.

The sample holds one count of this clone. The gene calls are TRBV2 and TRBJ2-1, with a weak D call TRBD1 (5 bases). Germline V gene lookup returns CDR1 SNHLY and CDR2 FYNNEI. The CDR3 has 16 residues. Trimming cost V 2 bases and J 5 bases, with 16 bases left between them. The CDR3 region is CASSEYQGPPNNEQFF. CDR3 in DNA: TGTGCCAGCAGTGAATACCAGGGCCCGCCAAACAATGAGCAGTTCTTC.

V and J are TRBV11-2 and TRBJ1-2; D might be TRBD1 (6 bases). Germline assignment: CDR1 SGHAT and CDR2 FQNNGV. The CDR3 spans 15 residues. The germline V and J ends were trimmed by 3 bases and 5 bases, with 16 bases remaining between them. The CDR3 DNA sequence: TGTGCCAGCAGCTTCAGTGACAGGTCGATATATGGCTACACCTTC. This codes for CASSFSDRSIYGYTF. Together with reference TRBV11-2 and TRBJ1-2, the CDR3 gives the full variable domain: EAGVAQSPRYKIIEKRQSVAFWCNPISGHATLYWYQQILGQGPKLLIQFQNNGVVDDSQLPKDRFSAERLKGVDSTLKIQPAKLEDSAVYLCASSFSDRSIYGYTFGSGTRLTVV.

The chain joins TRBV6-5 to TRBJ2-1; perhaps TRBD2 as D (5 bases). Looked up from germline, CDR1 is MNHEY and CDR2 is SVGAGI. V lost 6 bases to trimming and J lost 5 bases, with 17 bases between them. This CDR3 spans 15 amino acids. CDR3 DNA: TGTGCCAGCAGCATAGGACCGGGAAGCCACAATGAGCAGTTCTTC. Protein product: CASSIGPGSHNEQFF.

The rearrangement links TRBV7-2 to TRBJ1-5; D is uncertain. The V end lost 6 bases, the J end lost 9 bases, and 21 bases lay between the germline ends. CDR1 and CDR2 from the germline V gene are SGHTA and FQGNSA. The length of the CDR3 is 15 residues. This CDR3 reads CASSYSGESELPQHF. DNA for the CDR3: TGTGCCAGCAGTTATTCCGGGGAGTCGGAGCTGCCCCAGCATTTT. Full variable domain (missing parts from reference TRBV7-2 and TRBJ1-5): GAGVSQSPSNKVTEKGKDVELRCDPISGHTALYWYRQSLGQGLEFLIYFQGNSAPDKSGLPSDRFSAERTGGSVSTLTIQRTQQEDSAVYLCASSYSGESELPQHFGDGTRLSIL.

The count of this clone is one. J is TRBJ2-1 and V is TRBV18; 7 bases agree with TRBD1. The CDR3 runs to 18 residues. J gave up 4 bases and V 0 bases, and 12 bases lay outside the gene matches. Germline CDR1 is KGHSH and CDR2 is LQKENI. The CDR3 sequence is CASSPPGQNLNPYNEQFF. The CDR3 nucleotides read TGTGCCAGCTCACCACCGGGACAGAACTTAAACCCGTACAATGAGCAGTTCTTC. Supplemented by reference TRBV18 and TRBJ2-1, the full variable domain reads NAGVMQNPRHLVRRRGQEARLRCSPMKGHSHVYWYRQLPEEGLKFMVYLQKENIIDESGMPKERFSAEFPKEGPSILRIQQVVRGDSAAYFCASSPPGQNLNPYNEQFFGPGTRLTVL.

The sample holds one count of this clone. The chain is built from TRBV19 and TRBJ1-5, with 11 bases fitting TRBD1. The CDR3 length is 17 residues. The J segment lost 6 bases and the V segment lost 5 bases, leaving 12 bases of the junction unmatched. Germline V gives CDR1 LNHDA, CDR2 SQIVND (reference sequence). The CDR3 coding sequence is TGTGCCAGTAGTCTTCGAACCGGACAGGGGGCTTTTCAGCCCCAGCATTTT. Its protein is CASSLRTGQGAFQPQHF.

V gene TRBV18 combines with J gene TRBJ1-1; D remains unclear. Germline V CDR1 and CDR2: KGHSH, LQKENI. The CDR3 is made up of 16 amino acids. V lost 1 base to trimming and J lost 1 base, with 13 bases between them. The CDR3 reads CASSPQLSRSNTEAFF. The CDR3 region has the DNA TGTGCCAGCTCACCACAGCTCTCCAGGTCGAACACTGAAGCTTTCTTT.

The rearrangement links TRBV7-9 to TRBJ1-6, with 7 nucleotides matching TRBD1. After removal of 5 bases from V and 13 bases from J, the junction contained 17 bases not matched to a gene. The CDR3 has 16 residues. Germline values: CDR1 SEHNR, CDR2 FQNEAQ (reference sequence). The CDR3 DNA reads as TGTGCCAGCAGCGCCCGACAGGGTTCCGATCCTATCCCCCTCCACTTT. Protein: CASSARQGSDPIPLHF.

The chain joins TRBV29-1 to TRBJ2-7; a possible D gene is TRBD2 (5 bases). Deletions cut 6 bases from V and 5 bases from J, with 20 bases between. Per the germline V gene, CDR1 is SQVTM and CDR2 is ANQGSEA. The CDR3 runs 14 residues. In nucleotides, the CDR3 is TGCAGCGTGCAGACCCTAAGGGCCGGGGACGAGCAGTACTTC. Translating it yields CSVQTLRAGDEQYF.

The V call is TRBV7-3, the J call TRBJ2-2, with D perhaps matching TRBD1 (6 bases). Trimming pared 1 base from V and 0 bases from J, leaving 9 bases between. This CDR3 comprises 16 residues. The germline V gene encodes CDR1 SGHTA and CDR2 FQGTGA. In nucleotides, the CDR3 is TGTGCCAGCAGCTTAAGACAGGACACGAACACCGGGGAGCTGTTTTTT. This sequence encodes CASSLRQDTNTGELFF.

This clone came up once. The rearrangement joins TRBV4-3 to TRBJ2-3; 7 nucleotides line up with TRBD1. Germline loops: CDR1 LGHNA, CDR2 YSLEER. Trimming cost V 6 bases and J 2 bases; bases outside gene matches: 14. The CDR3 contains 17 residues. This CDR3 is CASSADRVASFTDTQYF. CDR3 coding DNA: TGCGCCAGCAGTGCAGACAGGGTGGCGAGCTTCACAGATACGCAGTATTTT.

The CDR3 bases are TGTGCCTGGACCAGGGGTCCTAATACTGAAGCTTTCTTT. It yields the protein CAWTRGPNTEAFF. This chain connects TRBV30 to TRBJ1-1; perhaps TRBD1 as D (6 bases). V lost 4 bases and J lost 5, with 14 bases in between. The CDR3 has 13 amino acids. CDR1 is GTSNPN, CDR2 SVGIG, per germline (reference sequence).

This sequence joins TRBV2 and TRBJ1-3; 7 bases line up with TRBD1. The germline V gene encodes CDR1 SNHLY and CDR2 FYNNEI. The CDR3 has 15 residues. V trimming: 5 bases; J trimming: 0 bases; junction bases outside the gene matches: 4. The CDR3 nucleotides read TGTGCCAGCAGTCCCGGGACAGTCTCTGGAAACACCATATATTTT. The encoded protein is CASSPGTVSGNTIYF.

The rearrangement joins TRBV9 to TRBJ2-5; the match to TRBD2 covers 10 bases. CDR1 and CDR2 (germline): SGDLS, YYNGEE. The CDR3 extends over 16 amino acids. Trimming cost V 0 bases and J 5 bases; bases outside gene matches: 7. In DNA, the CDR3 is TGTGCCAGCAGCGTAGTCGGAGCGGGGGGGCACGAGACCCAGTACTTC. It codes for CASSVVGAGGHETQYF.

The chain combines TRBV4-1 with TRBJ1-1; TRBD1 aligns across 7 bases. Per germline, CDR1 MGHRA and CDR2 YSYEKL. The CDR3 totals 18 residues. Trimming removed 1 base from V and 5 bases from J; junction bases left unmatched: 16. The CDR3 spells CASSQGLGDSLERTEAFF. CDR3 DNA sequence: TGCGCCAGCAGCCAAGGGCTGGGGGACAGTCTTGAGAGGACTGAAGCTTTCTTT.

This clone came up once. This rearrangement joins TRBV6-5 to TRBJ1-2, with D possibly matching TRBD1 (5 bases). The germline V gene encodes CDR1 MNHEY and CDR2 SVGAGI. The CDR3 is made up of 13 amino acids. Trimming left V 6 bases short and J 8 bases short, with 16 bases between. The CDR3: CASSPNRGDGYTF. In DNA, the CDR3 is TGTGCCAGCAGCCCCAACCGGGGGGACGGCTACACCTTC.

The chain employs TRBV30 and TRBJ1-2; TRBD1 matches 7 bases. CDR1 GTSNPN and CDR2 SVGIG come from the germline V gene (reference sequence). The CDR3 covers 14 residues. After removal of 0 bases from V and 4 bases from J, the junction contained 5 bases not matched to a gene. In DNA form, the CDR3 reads TGTGCCTGGAGTGTACAGGGGATCGGCTATGGCTACACCTTC. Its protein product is CAWSVQGIGYGYTF. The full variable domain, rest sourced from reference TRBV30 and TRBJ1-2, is SQTIHQWPATLVQPVGSPLSLECTVEGTSNPNLYWYRQAAGRGLQLLFYSVGIGQISSEVPQNLSASRPQDRQFILSSKKLLLSDSGFYLCAWSVQGIGYGYTFGSGTRLTVV.

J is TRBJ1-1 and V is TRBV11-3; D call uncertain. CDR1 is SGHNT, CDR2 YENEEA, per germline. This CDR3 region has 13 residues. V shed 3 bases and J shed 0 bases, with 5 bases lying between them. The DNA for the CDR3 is TGTGCCAGCAGCTTTGAGGTGAACACTGAAGCTTTCTTT. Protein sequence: CASSFEVNTEAFF.